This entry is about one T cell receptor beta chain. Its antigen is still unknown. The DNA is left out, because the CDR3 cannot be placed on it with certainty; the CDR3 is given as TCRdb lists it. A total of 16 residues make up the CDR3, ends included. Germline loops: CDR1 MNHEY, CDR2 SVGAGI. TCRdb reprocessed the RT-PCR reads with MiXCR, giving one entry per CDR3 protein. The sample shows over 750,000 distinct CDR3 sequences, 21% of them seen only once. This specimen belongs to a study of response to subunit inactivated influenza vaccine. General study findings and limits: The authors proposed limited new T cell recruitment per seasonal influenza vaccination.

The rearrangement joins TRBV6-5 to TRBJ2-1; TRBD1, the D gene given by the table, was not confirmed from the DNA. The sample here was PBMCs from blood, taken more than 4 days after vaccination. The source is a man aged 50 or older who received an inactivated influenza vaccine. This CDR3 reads CASSTSTGAHTDEQFF.